The TCR beta chain described here comes from a study of T-cell reconstitution after alpha-beta-depleted transplantation in children. This clonotype was found a few times. The CDR3 contains 17 residues. Trimming removed 4 bases from V and 8 bases from J, with 24 bases in between. The germline gives CDR1 SGHVS, CDR2 FQNEAQ. Library preparation (for TCRbeta) was performed with unique molecular identifiers. MiXCR, run by TCRdb on the PCR reads, gives a single entry per CDR3 protein. The sample shows fewer than 400,000 distinct CDR3 sequences, 23% of them seen only once. This receptor was taken from a male patient aged 5 to 17 who had a stem cell transplant for acute lymphoblastic leukemia, so the T cells may come from the graft donor. The chain uses TRBV7-8 and TRBJ2-1; D not resolved. The sample in question was PBMCs, mostly from graft donor cells, obtained 180 days after TCRalphabeta/CD19-depleted stem cell transplant. The CDR3 sequence is CASSWQLENSYFHEQFF. In DNA, the CDR3 is TGTGCCAGCAGCTGGCAACTCGAAAATTCTTATTTTCATGAGCAGTTCTTC.